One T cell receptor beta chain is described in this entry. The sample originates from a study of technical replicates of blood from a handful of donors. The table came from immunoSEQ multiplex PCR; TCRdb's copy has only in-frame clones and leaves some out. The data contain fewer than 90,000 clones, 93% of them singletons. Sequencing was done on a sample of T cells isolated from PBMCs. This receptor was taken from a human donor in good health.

The CDR3 here is CSVVGDKAFF. CDR3 nucleotide sequence: TGCAGCGTTGTAGGGGATAAGGCTTTCTTT. The gene calls are TRBV29-1 and TRBJ1-1, with a weak D call TRBD1 (5 bases). The germline V gene has CDR1 SQVTM and CDR2 ANQGSEA. This CDR3 spans 10 amino acids. The V and J ends lost 4 bases and 11 bases respectively, with 11 bases between them.